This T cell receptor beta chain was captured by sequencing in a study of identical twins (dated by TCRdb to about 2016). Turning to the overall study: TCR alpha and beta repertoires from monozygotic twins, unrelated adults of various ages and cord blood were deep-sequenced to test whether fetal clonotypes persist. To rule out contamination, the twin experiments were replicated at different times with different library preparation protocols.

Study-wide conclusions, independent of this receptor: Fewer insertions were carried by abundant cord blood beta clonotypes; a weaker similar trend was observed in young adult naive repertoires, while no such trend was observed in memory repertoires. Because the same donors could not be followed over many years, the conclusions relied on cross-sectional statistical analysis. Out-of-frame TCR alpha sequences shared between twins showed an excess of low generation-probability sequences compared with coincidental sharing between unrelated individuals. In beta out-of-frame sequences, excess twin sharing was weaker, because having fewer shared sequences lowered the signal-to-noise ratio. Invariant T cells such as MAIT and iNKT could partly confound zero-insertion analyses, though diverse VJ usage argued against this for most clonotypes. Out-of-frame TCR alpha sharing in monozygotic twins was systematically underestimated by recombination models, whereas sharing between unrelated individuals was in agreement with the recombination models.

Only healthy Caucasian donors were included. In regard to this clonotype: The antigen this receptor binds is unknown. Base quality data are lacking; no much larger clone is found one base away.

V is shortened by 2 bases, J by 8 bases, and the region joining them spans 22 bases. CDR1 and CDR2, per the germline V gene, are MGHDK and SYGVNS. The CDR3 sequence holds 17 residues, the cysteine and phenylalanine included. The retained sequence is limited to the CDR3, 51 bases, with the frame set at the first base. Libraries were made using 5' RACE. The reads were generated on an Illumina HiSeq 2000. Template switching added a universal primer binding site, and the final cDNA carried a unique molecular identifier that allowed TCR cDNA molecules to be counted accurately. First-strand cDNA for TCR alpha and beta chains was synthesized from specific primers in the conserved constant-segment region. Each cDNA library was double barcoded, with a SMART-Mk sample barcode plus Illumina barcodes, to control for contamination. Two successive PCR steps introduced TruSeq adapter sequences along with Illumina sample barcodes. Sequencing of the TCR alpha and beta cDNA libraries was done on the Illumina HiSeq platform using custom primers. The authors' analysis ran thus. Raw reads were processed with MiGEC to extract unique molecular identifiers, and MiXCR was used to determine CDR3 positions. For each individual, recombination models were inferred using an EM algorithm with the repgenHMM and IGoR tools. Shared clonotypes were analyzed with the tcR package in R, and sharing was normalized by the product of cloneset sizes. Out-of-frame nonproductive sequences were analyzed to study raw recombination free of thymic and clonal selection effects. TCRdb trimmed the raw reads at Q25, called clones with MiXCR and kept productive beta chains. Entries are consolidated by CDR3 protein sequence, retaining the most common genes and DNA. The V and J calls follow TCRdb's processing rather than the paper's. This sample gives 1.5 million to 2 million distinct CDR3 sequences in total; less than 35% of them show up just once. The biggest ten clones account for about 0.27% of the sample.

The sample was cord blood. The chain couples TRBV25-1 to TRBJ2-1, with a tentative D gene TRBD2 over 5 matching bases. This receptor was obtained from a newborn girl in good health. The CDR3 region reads CASSENKAFGSFDEQFF. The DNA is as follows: TGTGCCAGCAGTGAAAATAAGGCGTTTGGGAGCTTCGATGAGCAGTTCTTC.